Listed below are T cell receptor beta chains from one sample, sequenced in a study of blood T cell repertoires in COVID-19. The assay was immunoSEQ multiplex PCR, and TCRdb's table has in-frame clones only and misses some. The sample records about 200,000 clones, 70% to 90% being singletons. Sequenced input: peripheral blood. All receptors derive from a man aged 60 to 75 with COVID-19, enrolled during active disease. Both conserved end residues are part of each CDR3. D genes are given only for firm matches. Rows may omit the clone size; those that give it use once, few, many or a size class.

J: TRBJ1-1
D: TRBD1
size: few
V: TRBV7-9
DNA: TGTGCCAGCAGCAACAGGGGGGAGAACACTGAAGCTTTCTTT
CDR3: CASSNRGENTEAFF

J: TRBJ1-6
D: TRBD1
size: NA
V: TRBV4-3
DNA: TGCGCCAGCAGCCAGACCACAGGGGGTTGGCGTGGTTCACCCCTCCACTTT
CDR3: CASSQTTGGWRGSPLHF

J: TRBJ2-2
D: TRBD2
size: NA
V: TRBV5-4
DNA: TGTGCCAGCAGCCCTGGACTAGCGGGAATCGGGGAGCTGTTTTTT
CDR3: CASSPGLAGIGELFF

J: TRBJ1-2
D: TRBD1
size: NA
V: TRBV4-2
DNA: TGTGCCAGCAGCCACCCTCTGAGGGGGCAGGGTGGTGGCTACACCTTC
CDR3: CASSHPLRGQGGGYTF

J: TRBJ2-3
D: TRBD2
size: NA
V: TRBV2
DNA: TGTGCCAGCAGTGCGGGGGGTACAGATACGCAGTATTTT
CDR3: CASSAGGTDTQYF

J: TRBJ1-6
D: NA
size: NA
V: TRBV28
DNA: TGTGCCAGCAGTAACAGGGCGAGTAATTCACCCCTCCACTTT
CDR3: CASSNRASNSPLHF

J: TRBJ2-1
D: NA
size: NA
V: TRBV19
DNA: TGTGCCAGTAAGAGGGAGTTCAGCTCCTACAATGAGCAGTTCTTC
CDR3: CASKREFSSYNEQFF

J: TRBJ1-5
D: NA
size: NA
V: TRBV2
DNA: TGTGCCAGCAGCACCAGGGGCTACAATCAGCCCCAGCATTTT
CDR3: CASSTRGYNQPQHF

J: TRBJ1-1
D: TRBD1
size: NA
V: TRBV12-3/TRBV12-4
DNA: TGTGCCAGCAGTTCGGGACAGGGGCAAGGAGCTTTCTTT
CDR3: CASSSGQGQGAFF

J: TRBJ2-1
D: TRBD1
size: NA
V: TRBV7-2
DNA: TGTGCCAGCAGCTTAACTGGGACAGGTGCTTACAATGAGCAGTTCTTC
CDR3: CASSLTGTGAYNEQFF

J: TRBJ1-2
D: NA
size: once
V: TRBV14
DNA: TGTGCCAGCAGCCAAGTTCTCAGGGATGGCTACACCTTC
CDR3: CASSQVLRDGYTF

J: TRBJ2-1
D: TRBD1
size: NA
V: TRBV10-3
DNA: TGTGCCCAACAGGGGGACAGGGGGCGCGGGAATGAGCAGTTCTTC
CDR3: CAQQGDRGRGNEQFF

J: TRBJ1-5
D: NA
size: NA
V: TRBV7-8
DNA: TGTGCCAGCAGCCCCCATGATCGGGGGAATCAGCCCCAGCATTTT
CDR3: CASSPHDRGNQPQHF

J: TRBJ2-1
D: TRBD2
size: NA
V: TRBV3-1/TRBV3-2
DNA: TGTGCCAGCAGCCCGACTAGCGGGAGGTCACATGAGCAGTTCTTC
CDR3: CASSPTSGRSHEQFF

J: TRBJ2-1
D: NA
size: NA
V: TRBV19
DNA: TGTGCCAGTAGTATGTTTGGCGGGCCTTACAATGAGCAGTTCTTC
CDR3: CASSMFGGPYNEQFF

J: TRBJ1-6
D: NA
size: NA
V: TRBV23-1
DNA: TGCGCCAGCAGGCGGGACTCCCTATGCTCCTATAATTCACCCCTCCACTTT
CDR3: CASRRDSLCSYNSPLHF

J: TRBJ1-5
D: TRBD1
size: NA
V: TRBV19
DNA: TGTGCCAGTAGTACCAGGGGACAGCAGAATCAGCCCCAGCATTTT
CDR3: CASSTRGQQNQPQHF

J: TRBJ2-6
D: TRBD2
size: NA
V: TRBV3-1/TRBV3-2
DNA: TGTGCCAGCAGCCACCGCGGGGGCTCTGGGGCCAACGTCCTGACTTTC
CDR3: CASSHRGGSGANVLTF

J: TRBJ2-4
D: NA
size: NA
V: TRBV6-5
DNA: TGTGCCAGCACCGAGGCCGGGGACAAAAACATTCAGTACTTC
CDR3: CASTEAGDKNIQYF

J: TRBJ1-2
D: TRBD1
size: NA
V: TRBV30
DNA: TGTGCCTGGAAGGGGACAGCCCAGCGGGGCTACACCTTC
CDR3: CAWKGTAQRGYTF

J: TRBJ1-1
D: TRBD1
size: NA
V: TRBV6-2/TRBV6-3
DNA: TGTGCCAGCAGTGGGACAGGGCGTACTGAAGCTTTCTTT
CDR3: CASSGTGRTEAFF

J: TRBJ1-5
D: TRBD1
size: NA
V: TRBV9
DNA: TGTGCCAGCAGCGTTGGGGACAGCTATAGCAATCAGCCCCAGCATTTT
CDR3: CASSVGDSYSNQPQHF

J: TRBJ1-5
D: TRBD1
size: once
V: TRBV30
DNA: TGTGCCTGGGGGACAGACCATAGCAATCAGCCCCAGCATTTT
CDR3: CAWGTDHSNQPQHF

J: TRBJ2-7
D: NA
size: once
V: TRBV7-9
DNA: TGTGCCAGCAGCTTAGAAGGAACAGGGACCTACGAGCAGTACTTC
CDR3: CASSLEGTGTYEQYF

J: TRBJ2-1
D: NA
size: once
V: TRBV5-4
DNA: TGTGCCTCCGGCGGGATCGACTACAATGAGCAGTTCTTC
CDR3: CASGGIDYNEQFF

J: TRBJ2-3
D: TRBD2
size: NA
V: TRBV2
DNA: TGTGCCAGGTCTAGCGGGAGAACAGATACGCAGTATTTT
CDR3: CARSSGRTDTQYF

J: TRBJ1-5
D: TRBD1
size: NA
V: TRBV28
DNA: TGTGCCAGCAGGCCTCAACCGGGACAGCACAATCAGCCCCAGCATTTT
CDR3: CASRPQPGQHNQPQHF

J: TRBJ2-3
D: NA
size: NA
V: TRBV19
DNA: TGTGCCAGTAGTATGTACAGGAAGACAGATACGCAGTATTTT
CDR3: CASSMYRKTDTQYF

J: TRBJ2-1
D: TRBD1
size: NA
V: TRBV15
DNA: TGTGCCACCAGCAGAGATGGGACAGCCCCTCACAATGAGCAGTTCTTC
CDR3: CATSRDGTAPHNEQFF

J: TRBJ1-2
D: TRBD1
size: few
V: TRBV7-9
DNA: TGTGCCAGCAGCTCAACCCCGGGACAGGGTCATGGCTACACCTTC
CDR3: CASSSTPGQGHGYTF

J: TRBJ1-1
D: TRBD1
size: NA
V: TRBV5-1
DNA: TGCGCCAGCAGCTGGGGACAGGCAGCGGGCACTGAAGCTTTCTTT
CDR3: CASSWGQAAGTEAFF

J: TRBJ2-5
D: TRBD2
size: NA
V: TRBV5-4
DNA: TGTGCCAGCAGCTTGAGTCGCGGGAGGTCAGAGACCCAGTACTTC
CDR3: CASSLSRGRSETQYF

J: TRBJ1-5
D: NA
size: NA
V: TRBV4-1
DNA: TGCGCCAGCAGCCAAGTTGTGAGGCAGGGGATGCAGCCCCAGCATTTT
CDR3: CASSQVVRQGMQPQHF

J: TRBJ2-7
D: TRBD1
size: NA
V: TRBV6-2/TRBV6-3
DNA: TGTGCCAGCAGTTCCACAGGGGAGCCTTACTACGAGCAGTACTTC
CDR3: CASSSTGEPYYEQYF

J: TRBJ1-4
D: NA
size: NA
V: TRBV5-8
DNA: TGTGCCAGCAGAAAGCCCGGGACAAGCGAAAAACTGTTTTTT
CDR3: CASRKPGTSEKLFF

J: TRBJ2-7
D: TRBD1
size: NA
V: TRBV5-1
DNA: TGCGCCAGCAGCTGGGACAGTCCTATCTCCTACGAGCAGTACTTC
CDR3: CASSWDSPISYEQYF

J: TRBJ2-7
D: TRBD1
size: NA
V: TRBV4-1
DNA: TGCGCCAGCAGCCCTTGGGGGACAGGGCCCTACGAGCAGTACTTC
CDR3: CASSPWGTGPYEQYF

J: TRBJ1-1
D: TRBD1
size: NA
V: TRBV15
DNA: TGTGCCACCAGCAGAGAACAGGGGATGAACACTGAAGCTTTCTTT
CDR3: CATSREQGMNTEAFF

J: TRBJ1-5
D: NA
size: NA
V: TRBV10-2
DNA: TGCGCCAGCGGCCCGGGGGGCGCGGGCCAGCCCCAGCATTTT
CDR3: CASGPGGAGQPQHF

J: TRBJ1-2
D: NA
size: NA
V: TRBV9
DNA: TGTGCCAGCAGCCCGCAGGCAGGTGAATTCTATGGCTACACCTTC
CDR3: CASSPQAGEFYGYTF

J: TRBJ2-1
D: TRBD2
size: few
V: TRBV7-9
DNA: TGTGCCAGCAGCTTAAGGCGGGAGAAAAACAATGAGCAGTTCTTC
CDR3: CASSLRREKNNEQFF

J: TRBJ2-3
D: TRBD2
size: NA
V: TRBV4-1
DNA: TGCGCCAGCAGCCTTAGACTAGCGGGAGGGTTCAGCACAGATACGCAGTATTTT
CDR3: CASSLRLAGGFSTDTQYF

J: TRBJ1-5
D: TRBD1
size: NA
V: TRBV10-3
DNA: TGTGCCATCAGCCCGGGACAGGGTGTTAATCAGCCCCAGCATTTT
CDR3: CAISPGQGVNQPQHF

J: TRBJ1-1
D: NA
size: NA
V: TRBV7-2
DNA: TGTGCCAGCAGCTTAGACAGGCTGAACACTGAAGCTTTCTTT
CDR3: CASSLDRLNTEAFF

J: TRBJ1-3
D: NA
size: NA
V: TRBV19
DNA: TGTGCCAGTAGTCCTTCCTCCGACAGCTCTGGAAACACCATATATTTT
CDR3: CASSPSSDSSGNTIYF

J: TRBJ1-5
D: NA
size: NA
V: TRBV15
DNA: TGTGCCACCAGCAGACAGGGTCGTCAGCCCCAGCATTTT
CDR3: CATSRQGRQPQHF